This TCR beta chain was obtained from a study of T cell responses to AZD1222 COVID-19 vaccine. General study findings and limits: Dominant at 160-218 and 743-854, vaccine-associated CD4 TCRs also spanned spike. Reportedly, close to half of spike-specific TCRs are directed against unmutated variant regions.

The CDR3 extends over 12 amino acids. V gave up 4 bases and J gave up 7 bases, with 10 bases separating them. The germline V gene has CDR1 MDHEN and CDR2 SYDVKM. Sequenced by immunoSEQ multiplex PCR; TCRdb stores in-frame clones only, minus some. The table lists about 130,000 clones, 70% to 90% of them singletons, with more than 4% in the top ten. Turning to this clone: Its specificity is unknown.

This specimen consisted of peripheral blood, obtained on day 0 of AZD1222 vaccination. The rearrangement joins TRBV28 to TRBJ1-2; D may be TRBD1 (5 bases). The sequence was obtained from an adult in good health. The CDR3 DNA sequence: TGTGCCAGCAGTTGTCAGGGCTGTGGCTACACCTTC. Translation gives CASSCQGCGYTF.